This TCR beta chain originates from a study of persistence of HIV-infected CD4 T cells. For this clone: The target antigen is unknown.

Cells were stimulated nonspecifically with anti-CD3/anti-CD28 magnetic beads. Responding CD4+ T cells were sorted by upregulation of both CD40 ligand and CD69. The libraries were made with immunoSEQ version 4 in survey mode. Genomic DNA was diluted to 10 ng/uL, up to 1 ug per sample. Here immunoSEQ multiplex PCR was the method, and the copy in TCRdb shows in-frame clones only, minus some. The table has roughly 43,000 clones, roughly 90% seen once. Broader study findings: Antigen-responding cells were enriched for degenerate expanded CDR3beta sequences.

The CDR3 consists of 16 residues. Germline V gene data show CDR1 as KGHDR and CDR2 as SFDVKD. J gave up 1 base and V 3 bases, and 6 bases lay outside the gene matches. This TCR was sampled from an adult man with HIV who was CMV-seropositive. V usage is TRBV24-1 and J usage is TRBJ2-7; 9 bases align to TRBD2. The source was CD4+ T cells sorted from PBMCs after approximately 20-hour stimulation, collected from a patient who received antiretroviral therapy. CDR3 DNA sequence: TGTGCCACCAGTGATCCCGCAGCGGGAGGTTCCTACGAGCAGTACTTC. Its translation: CATSDPAAGGSYEQYF.